What follows are 24 T cell receptor beta chains derived from one specimen sequenced in a study of graft-versus-host responses after intestinal transplantation. These TCRs' antigens remain unknown. The protocol was immunoSEQ multiplex PCR, while the TCRdb copy is restricted to in-frame clones and leaves out a portion. The sample has around 100,000 clones; roughly 92% are singletons. The specimen comprised unstimulated CD4+ T cells sorted from spleen or lymph node cells, sampled before transplant. Every receptor here comes from a human donor who was the organ donor for an intestinal transplant.

The chain has TRBV6-5 and TRBJ2-7; 7 nucleotides line up with TRBD2. The CDR3 is made up of 14 amino acids. V dropped 5 bases and J dropped 4; count of bases not matched to a gene: 8. Germline CDR1 and CDR2: MNHEY and SVGAGI. This chain's CDR3 is CASSPLAAPYEQYF. The DNA of the CDR3 is TGTGCCAGCAGTCCCCTAGCGGCCCCGTACGAGCAGTACTTC.

The chain is built from TRBV19 and TRBJ1-5, with TRBD1 matching 7 bases. V gave up 8 bases and J gave up 0 bases; unmatched junction bases: 1. The CDR3 totals 13 residues. Germline V gene lookup returns CDR1 LNHDA and CDR2 SQIVND (reference sequence). In DNA, the CDR3 is TGTGCCAGTCAGGGGGTTAGCAATCAGCCCCAGCATTTT. This sequence encodes CASQGVSNQPQHF.

This chain uses TRBV7-3 with TRBJ1-3; the D gene is possibly TRBD1 (6 bases). Germline V gene data show CDR1 as SGHTA and CDR2 as FQGTGA. The CDR3 consists of 18 residues. Trimming cost V 3 bases and J 0 bases, with 18 bases left between them. This CDR3 is CASSFGQSYLSSGNTIYF. The CDR3 DNA is TGTGCCAGCAGCTTTGGACAGTCCTACCTGAGCTCTGGAAACACCATATATTTT.

This clone was detected once. The chain is built from TRBV27 and TRBJ2-2, with TRBD2 matching 9 bases. The V gene's germline CDR1 is MNHEY and CDR2 SMNVEV (reference sequence). J was trimmed by 3 bases and V by 6 bases; bases with no gene match: 8. This CDR3 spans 16 amino acids. Written as DNA, the CDR3 is TGTGCCAGCAGCGCTTCTAGCGGGATATACACCGGGGAGCTGTTTTTT. It translates to CASSASSGIYTGELFF.

Notes on this clone: Other DNA sequences within the sample encode an identical CDR3. The chain carries TRBV9 and TRBJ2-1; tentatively, D is TRBD1 or TRBD2 (5 bases each). V was cut by 4 bases and J by 0 bases, with 14 bases left in between. CDR3 length equals 16 residues. The germline gives CDR1 SGDLS, CDR2 YYNGEE. CDR3 protein: CASSPTGTGSYNEQFF. CDR3 DNA sequence: TGTGCCAGCAGCCCTACCGGGACGGGCTCCTACAATGAGCAGTTCTTC.

This chain links TRBV25-1 with TRBJ2-1; 14 positions agree with TRBD2. Germline values: CDR1 MGHDK, CDR2 SYGVNS. This CDR3 has 16 amino acids. V was clipped by 5 bases and J by 8 bases; unmatched bases: 8. This chain's CDR3 is CASSPSGTSGSYEQFF. The CDR3 DNA follows: TGTGCCAGCAGTCCTTCCGGGACTAGCGGGAGCTATGAGCAGTTCTTC.

The chain uses TRBV5-1 and TRBJ2-7; TRBD2 aligns across 7 bases. The CDR3 contains 15 residues. Per the germline V gene, CDR1 is SGHRS and CDR2 is YFSETQ. V was pared by 3 bases and J by 2 bases, with 8 bases of the junction left unmatched. Here the CDR3 reads CASSSLGGTPYEQYF. The CDR3 DNA sequence: TGCGCCAGCAGCTCTCTGGGGGGGACCCCCTACGAGCAGTACTTC.

This clone appeared a single time. The V and J genes are TRBV5-1 and TRBJ2-2; possibly TRBD2 for D (6 bases). This CDR3 is built from 15 residues. The V gene's germline CDR1 is SGHRS and CDR2 YFSETQ. With 1 base removed from V and 3 bases from J, the gap between germline ends came to 10 bases. CDR3 in amino acids: CASSLMTGDTGELFF. CDR3 nucleotides: TGCGCCAGCAGCTTGATGACGGGAGACACCGGGGAGCTGTTTTTT.

J is TRBJ1-2 and V is TRBV28; the match to TRBD1 covers 8 bases. Germline CDR1 and CDR2: MDHEN and SYDVKM. This CDR3 has 14 amino acids. The junction had 6 bases not matched to a gene; V was cut back by 6 bases and J by 3 bases. The DNA for the CDR3 is TGTGCCAGCAGCCGGGACAGGAGGGACTATGGCTACACCTTC. Its protein is CASSRDRRDYGYTF.

This chain connects TRBV9 to TRBJ1-1, with no clear D. The V end lost 0 bases, the J end lost 0 bases, and 6 bases lay between the germline ends. Germline CDR1 and CDR2: SGDLS and YYNGEE. The CDR3 totals 14 residues. The CDR3 nucleotides read TGTGCCAGCAGCGTAGAATTCGTGAACACTGAAGCTTTCTTT. Translated: CASSVEFVNTEAFF. Looking up the rest from reference TRBV9 and TRBJ1-1 gives the full variable domain: DSGVTQTPKHLITATGQRVTLRCSPRSGDLSVYWYQQSLDQGLQFLIQYYNGEERAKGNILERFSAQQFPDLHSELNLSSLELGDSALYFCASSVEFVNTEAFFGQGTRLTVV.

The V and J genes are TRBV28 and TRBJ2-5; D is uncertain. The J call may be faulty, since TRBJ2-7 better matches the DNA end. This CDR3 is 13 amino acids long. Germline V CDR1 and CDR2: MDHEN, SYDVKM. The CDR3 spells CASSLFGYNEQYF. CDR3 sequence (DNA): TGTGCCAGCAGTTTGTTTGGGTATAACGAGCAGTACTTC.

The chain joins TRBV6-5 to TRBJ1-5, with D tentatively TRBD1 (5 bases). V shed 6 bases and J shed 4 bases, with 13 bases lying between them. The CDR3 spans 14 residues. The germline V gene encodes CDR1 MNHEY and CDR2 SVGAGI. The DNA for the CDR3 is TGTGCCAGCAGGACCGCGGGGGAGAATCAGCCCCAGCATTTT. Translation gives CASRTAGENQPQHF.

V and J are TRBV6-6 and TRBJ2-7, with D tentatively TRBD1 (6 bases). CDR1 and CDR2 from the germline V gene are MNHNY and SVGAGI (reference sequence). The CDR3 length is 15 residues. V gave up 6 bases and J gave up 5 bases, with 20 bases separating them. The CDR3 protein is CASRRYREFKDEQYF. DNA for the CDR3: TGTGCCAGCAGGCGCTACAGGGAGTTTAAGGACGAGCAGTACTTC.

The genes are TRBV4-1 and TRBJ2-5; 8 bases align to TRBD2. Germline V gene sequence: CDR1 MGHRA, CDR2 YSYEKL. V lost 3 bases and J lost 7; bases outside the gene matches: 7. The CDR3 is 14 amino acids. The CDR3 DNA is TGCGCCAGCAGCCAGCCAGCGGGAGTAGGGACCCAGTACTTC. It codes for CASSQPAGVGTQYF.

This clone was seen just once. The chain joins TRBV10-3 to TRBJ2-1; TRBD2 matches 16 bases. The CDR3 totals 19 residues. Trimming took 11 bases from V and 5 from J; bases not matched to a gene: 18. Germline V gene sequence: CDR1 ENHRY, CDR2 SYGVKD. CDR3 DNA sequence: TGTGCCTCCAGGCCGGGACTAGCGGGAGGGCTACGGGGGAACAATGAGCAGTTCTTC. This codes for CASRPGLAGGLRGNNEQFF.

This rearrangement joins TRBV5-1 to TRBJ2-1; 8 bases align to TRBD2. Germline V CDR1 and CDR2: SGHRS, YFSETQ. Trimming removed 2 bases from V and 8 bases from J; junction bases left unmatched: 6. This CDR3 is 14 amino acids long. CDR3 protein: CASSFNSGNYEQFF. Here the CDR3 DNA reads TGCGCCAGCAGCTTTAATAGCGGGAATTATGAGCAGTTCTTC.

This chain uses TRBV18 with TRBJ2-1, with 9 positions matching TRBD1. There are 14 residues in the CDR3. The V gene's germline CDR1 is KGHSH and CDR2 LQKENI. Trimming took 5 bases from V and 6 from J; bases not matched to a gene: 5. The CDR3 loop reads CASSVGTGFNEQFF. The DNA for the CDR3 is TGTGCCAGCTCAGTCGGGACAGGGTTCAATGAGCAGTTCTTC.

The chain carries TRBV7-2 and TRBJ2-1, with 8 bases aligning to TRBD2. Trimming cost V 8 bases and J 7 bases; bases outside gene matches: 13. The CDR3 contains 15 residues. In germline, CDR1 is SGHTA, CDR2 FQGNSA. CDR3 protein: CASAQSSGSGNEQFF. The CDR3 DNA sequence: TGTGCCAGCGCCCAGTCCAGCGGGAGTGGGAATGAGCAGTTCTTC.

This clone was detected only a few times. This sequence joins TRBV28 and TRBJ1-2; 12 bases align to TRBD1. Germline CDR1 MDHEN, CDR2 SYDVKM. The CDR3 loop spans 14 amino acids. The V gene end was trimmed by 6 bases and the J gene end by 12 bases; junction bases not matched to a gene: 11. The CDR3 nucleotides are TGTGCCAGCAGCCCTCGGGACAGGGGGCATATTGACACCTTC. As protein: CASSPRDRGHIDTF.

The rearrangement joins TRBV13 to TRBJ2-1; D is ambiguous. The CDR3 is made up of 15 amino acids. Germline V CDR1 and CDR2: PRHDT, FYEKMQ (reference sequence). Trimming left V 2 bases short and J 3 bases short, with 11 bases between. Written as DNA, the CDR3 is TGTGCCAGCAGCTTATGGAGTTCGTTCTACAATGAGCAGTTCTTC. Translating gives CASSLWSSFYNEQFF.

This chain connects TRBV6-5 to TRBJ1-1, with D unresolved. Trimming cost V 6 bases and J 4 bases, with 12 bases left between them. This CDR3 is 13 amino acids long. CDR1 and CDR2 from the germline V gene are MNHEY and SVGAGI. CDR3 DNA sequence: TGTGCCAGCAGCATCCAGAGGAGCACTGAAGCTTTCTTT. Protein product: CASSIQRSTEAFF.

The chain couples TRBV6-1 to TRBJ2-5; D ambiguous. Trimming shortened V by 2 bases and J by 5 bases, and 12 bases separated the two germline ends. The length of the CDR3 is 14 residues. CDR1 and CDR2 (germline): MNHNS, SASEGT. In DNA, the CDR3 is TGTGCCAGCAGTGAATATGGGCCCCGGGAGACCCAGTACTTC. Translation gives CASSEYGPRETQYF.

This chain connects TRBV9 to TRBJ2-1; 12 nucleotides align to TRBD2. CDR3 size: 15 residues. V lost 3 bases and J lost 5; bases outside the gene matches: 3. CDR1 and CDR2 (germline): SGDLS, YYNGEE. CDR3 nucleotide sequence: TGTGCCAGCAGCGAATGGACTAGCGGGGACAATGAGCAGTTCTTC. Translated, it gives CASSEWTSGDNEQFF. Supplemented by reference TRBV9 and TRBJ2-1, the full variable domain reads DSGVTQTPKHLITATGQRVTLRCSPRSGDLSVYWYQQSLDQGLQFLIQYYNGEERAKGNILERFSAQQFPDLHSELNLSSLELGDSALYFCASSEWTSGDNEQFFGPGTRLTVL.

The chain has TRBV6-5 and TRBJ2-3; D is unresolved. CDR1 MNHEY and CDR2 SVGAGI come from the germline V gene. The germline V and J ends were trimmed by 10 bases and 1 base, with 12 bases remaining between them. The CDR3 consists of 13 residues. CDR3 sequence: CATKKPGTDTQYF. DNA for the CDR3: TGTGCCACCAAAAAGCCCGGCACAGATACGCAGTATTTT.